These 25 T cell receptor beta chains were all obtained from the same sample, sequenced in a study of cytomegalovirus exposure and HLA in healthy donors. 13 Jbeta primers and 60 Vbeta primers were used for the PCR. Data came from immunoSEQ multiplex PCR; TCRdb stores just in-frame clones and leaves some out. The data hold some 190,000 clones, with around 86% observed a single time. The sequencing sample was made of PBMCs. The receptor source for this set is a man aged 25 to 40 in good health and CMV-seronegative.

Note on this clone: The junction shows a germline mismatch at one end, possibly a read error. The chain uses TRBV4-1 and TRBJ2-5, with 11 bases aligning to TRBD2. Germline V gene sequence: CDR1 MGHRA, CDR2 YSYEKL. CDR3 size: 15 residues. CDR3 region: CASSQEEVAGGGVDF. CDR3 coding DNA: TGCGCCAGCAGCCAAGAAGAGGTAGCGGGGGGGGGAGTAGACTTC.

The rearrangement joins TRBV7-9 to TRBJ1-6, with no clear D. Per the germline V gene, CDR1 is SEHNR and CDR2 is FQNEAQ (reference sequence). Trimming cost V 1 base and J 7 bases, with 5 bases left between them. CDR3 length equals 13 residues. The CDR3 sequence is CASSLGANSPLHF. For the CDR3, the DNA is TGTGCCAGCAGCTTAGGTGCGAATTCACCCCTCCACTTT.

The chain has TRBV7-9 and TRBJ2-6, with unresolved D. The length of the CDR3 is 14 residues. The germline V gene encodes CDR1 SEHNR and CDR2 FQNEAQ (reference sequence). Trimming pared 5 bases from V and 2 bases from J, leaving 7 bases between. This CDR3 reads CASSRGPGANVLTF. CDR3 in DNA: TGTGCCAGCAGCCGAGGTCCTGGGGCCAACGTCCTGACTTTC.

The chain recombines TRBV6-1 with TRBJ2-1; 7 positions match TRBD1. The germline V gene encodes CDR1 MNHNS and CDR2 SASEGT. The V and J ends lost 5 bases and 10 bases, in that order; junction bases with no gene match: 11. This CDR3 region has 14 residues. CDR3 coding DNA: TGTGCCAGCAGTCGTCAGGGGGTTTGGCAGGAGCAGTTCTTC. It encodes CASSRQGVWQEQFF.

The chain combines TRBV5-1 with TRBJ2-5; D possibly corresponds to TRBD1 (6 bases). Near its end, the DNA agrees better with TRBJ2-7, so the J call may be wrong. The CDR3 has 13 amino acids. CDR1 and CDR2 (germline): SGHRS, YFSETQ. CDR3: CASSHDRTYEQYF. In nucleotides, the CDR3 is TGCGCCAGCAGCCATGACAGGACCTACGAGCAGTACTTC.

The chain uses TRBV7-9 and TRBJ2-3, with D uncertain. V dropped 4 bases and J dropped 0 bases, with 11 bases sitting between them. Germline values: CDR1 SEHNR, CDR2 FQNEAQ (reference sequence). This CDR3 is built from 15 residues. CDR3 in amino acids: CASSSPGSSTDTQYF. Written as DNA, the CDR3 is TGTGCCAGCAGCTCCCCCGGGTCTAGCACAGATACGCAGTATTTT.

The chain recombines TRBV5-1 with TRBJ1-3; D is ambiguous. Looked up from germline, CDR1 is SGHRS and CDR2 is YFSETQ. There are 17 residues in the CDR3. The V and J ends lost 0 bases and 0 bases respectively, with 13 bases between them. DNA for the CDR3: TGCGCCAGCAGCTTGGGCCCCACCGCTATCTCTGGAAACACCATATATTTT. Encoded protein: CASSLGPTAISGNTIYF.

This clone was observed a few times. The V and J genes are TRBV2 and TRBJ1-2, with no clear D. Germline-derived CDR1 and CDR2 are SNHLY and FYNNEI. V was shortened by 5 bases and J by 8 bases, with 24 bases between the two germline ends. This CDR3 has 16 residues. This CDR3 reads CASSSRNPALDGGYTF. As DNA, the CDR3 is TGTGCCAGCAGTTCACGTAACCCCGCGCTAGATGGCGGCTACACCTTC.

The V call is TRBV7-2, the J call TRBJ2-5; tentatively, D is TRBD2 (6 bases). This CDR3 is 15 amino acids long. Per the germline V gene, CDR1 is SGHTA and CDR2 is FQGNSA. Trimming took off 5 bases at V and 4 bases at J, with 17 bases between the two ends. The DNA for the CDR3 is TGTGCCAGCAGCCGATGGGTTTTGGGAGGAGAGACCCAGTACTTC. This gives the protein CASSRWVLGGETQYF.

V gene TRBV5-6 combines with J gene TRBJ1-2; D ambiguous. V lost 1 base, J lost 7 bases, and 20 bases lay in between. Germline loops: CDR1 SGHDT, CDR2 YYEEEE. This CDR3 region has 16 residues. This CDR3 is CASSLFAAGGLSGYTF. CDR3 DNA sequence: TGTGCCAGCAGCTTGTTCGCGGCCGGCGGTTTGAGTGGCTACACCTTC. Looking up the rest from reference TRBV5-6 and TRBJ1-2 gives the full variable domain: DAGVTQSPTHLIKTRGQQVTLRCSPKSGHDTVSWYQQALGQGPQFIFQYYEEEERQRGNFPDRFSGHQFPNYSSELNVNALLLGDSALYLCASSLFAAGGLSGYTFGSGTRLTVV.

The V gene is TRBV9, the J gene TRBJ2-1; no clear D gene. The CDR3 runs to 12 residues. V was cut by 0 bases and J by 13 bases, with 11 bases left in between. Per germline, CDR1 SGDLS and CDR2 YYNGEE. The DNA of the CDR3 is TGTGCCAGCAGCGTAGGAGGCATAGCACAGTTCTTC. This codes for CASSVGGIAQFF. Filled out from reference TRBV9 and TRBJ2-1, the complete variable domain reads DSGVTQTPKHLITATGQRVTLRCSPRSGDLSVYWYQQSLDQGLQFLIQYYNGEERAKGNILERFSAQQFPDLHSELNLSSLELGDSALYFCASSVGGIAQFFGPGTRLTVL.

This chain joins TRBV5-5 and TRBJ1-5; 9 nucleotides agree with TRBD1. J gave up 2 bases and V 2 bases, and 8 bases lay outside the gene matches. This CDR3 is 17 amino acids long. Germline V gene lookup returns CDR1 SGHKS and CDR2 YYEKEE (reference sequence). The CDR3 region has the DNA TGTGCCAGCAGCTTACTACGGACAGGGGAAGGCAATCAGCCCCAGCATTTT. Its translation is CASSLLRTGEGNQPQHF.

This chain links TRBV14 with TRBJ2-1, with 11 bases identical to TRBD2. Germline CDR1 reads SGHDN; CDR2 reads FVKESK. CDR3 length: 16 amino acids. Trimming cost V 4 bases and J 4 bases; bases outside gene matches: 6. CDR3 coding DNA: TGTGCCAGCAGCCTTCTAACTAGCGGGGGTTACAATGAGCAGTTCTTC. Translated, it gives CASSLLTSGGYNEQFF.

This rearrangement joins TRBV10-2 to TRBJ2-5; tentatively, D is TRBD2 (6 bases). CDR1 and CDR2 from the germline V gene are WSHSY and SAAADI. The CDR3 sequence is 16 residues long. Trimming took off 4 bases at V and 4 bases at J, with 19 bases between the two ends. The CDR3 nucleotides read TGCGCCAGCAGTGGACCGCAGACTAGTTCGTCAGAGACCCAGTACTTC. This codes for CASSGPQTSSSETQYF.

Note on this clone: The germline gene is not matched at one end of the junction; a read error may be the cause. The V gene is TRBV5-5, the J gene TRBJ2-6; a possible D gene is TRBD1 (6 bases). This CDR3 is built from 16 residues. CDR1 and CDR2 from the germline V gene are SGHKS and YYEKEE (reference sequence). The CDR3 DNA follows: TGTGCCAGCAGTTGGCTTCAGGGGTCTGGGGCCAACGGCCTGACTTTC. This codes for CASSWLQGSGANGLTF.

V gene TRBV9 combines with J gene TRBJ1-6; no definite D call. The germline V gene encodes CDR1 SGDLS and CDR2 YYNGEE. V gave up 3 bases and J gave up 5 bases, with 12 bases separating them. This CDR3 has 15 residues. DNA for the CDR3: TGTGCCAGCAGCGCCGACGGGGTACATAATTCACCCCTCCACTTT. Its translation: CASSADGVHNSPLHF.

The rearrangement links TRBV7-2 to TRBJ2-7; 7 bases line up with TRBD1. Germline V gene lookup returns CDR1 SGHTA and CDR2 FQGNSA. The CDR3 is 13 residues long. Trimming cost V 4 bases and J 6 bases; bases outside gene matches: 6. For the CDR3, the DNA is TGTGCCAGCAGCTCAACGACAGGGTCCGAGCAGTACTTC. As protein: CASSSTTGSEQYF.

The CDR3 is CSMSDSRNSPLHF. DNA for the CDR3: TGCAGCATGTCGGACAGCCGGAATTCACCCCTCCACTTT. This rearrangement joins TRBV29-1 to TRBJ1-6; a possible D gene is TRBD1 (6 bases). V shed 8 bases and J shed 7 bases, with 15 bases lying between them. Germline V CDR1 and CDR2: SQVTM, ANQGSEA. This CDR3 region has 13 residues.

This chain uses TRBV7-2 with TRBJ2-3; the D gene is possibly TRBD2 (7 bases). Germline CDR1 is SGHTA and CDR2 is FQGNSA. The CDR3 loop spans 16 amino acids. Trimming pared 7 bases from V and 2 bases from J, leaving 19 bases between. The CDR3 spells CASIRGAGAFTDTQYF. The CDR3 nucleotides are TGTGCCAGCATCCGGGGCGCGGGGGCCTTCACAGATACGCAGTATTTT.

J is TRBJ1-2 and V is TRBV2, with 7 positions matching TRBD1. The CDR3 consists of 15 residues. The germline V gene has CDR1 SNHLY and CDR2 FYNNEI. Trimming at V came to 3 bases and at J to 4 bases, leaving 8 bases not matched to a gene. The CDR3: CASSDPTGAGYGYTF. CDR3 DNA sequence: TGTGCCAGCAGTGACCCCACAGGGGCGGGCTATGGCTACACCTTC.

For this clone: The junction and the germline gene differ at one end; a read error may be behind it. The V call is TRBV23-1, the J call TRBJ2-1, with 8 bases matching TRBD2. TRBV23-1 is flagged as an ORF with uncertain function. There are 14 residues in the CDR3. The CDR3 sequence is CASSQIAGTNEQLF. The CDR3 coding sequence is TGCGCCAGCAGTCAGATAGCGGGAACCAATGAGCAGCTCTTC.

This chain links TRBV9 with TRBJ2-5; TRBD1 matches 9 bases. The CDR3 is 14 residues long. V shed 4 bases, J shed 3 bases, and the junction held 4 bases outside the gene matches. Germline V gene lookup returns CDR1 SGDLS and CDR2 YYNGEE. For the CDR3, the DNA is TGTGCCAGCAGCCTCCGACAGGGGGAAGAGACCCAGTACTTC. Translation gives CASSLRQGEETQYF.

V is TRBV4-1 and J is TRBJ2-3; 10 bases are shared with TRBD1. With V trimmed by 5 bases and J by 3 bases, 8 bases remained unmatched. Germline loops: CDR1 MGHRA, CDR2 YSYEKL. This CDR3 spans 16 amino acids. CDR3 loop: CASSFTPGQGTDTQYF. For the CDR3, the DNA is TGCGCCAGCAGCTTTACTCCGGGACAGGGGACAGATACGCAGTATTTT.

This clone was picked up a small number of times. V is TRBV14 and J is TRBJ2-3, with 7 bases lining up with TRBD1. The CDR3 contains 13 residues. Losses at the gene ends were 4 bases for V and 7 bases for J; bases not matched to a gene: 5. From germline, CDR1 is SGHDN and CDR2 FVKESK. The CDR3 region has the DNA TGTGCCAGCAGCCGATTACAGGGGAATACGCAGTATTTT. Protein product: CASSRLQGNTQYF.

This clone is a singleton in its sample. The chain uses TRBV4-2 and TRBJ1-6; a possible D gene is TRBD1 (6 bases). The V gene lost 1 base and the J gene lost 4 bases, with 11 bases spanning the gap. In germline, CDR1 is LGHNA, CDR2 YNFKEQ. The CDR3 is 16 residues long. The CDR3 protein is CASSQGGTRYNSPLHF. CDR3 nucleotide sequence: TGTGCCAGCAGCCAAGGAGGGACAAGGTATAATTCACCCCTCCACTTT.